The text below deals with one T cell receptor beta chain. The antigen remains unidentified. This record belongs to a study of cytomegalovirus exposure and HLA in healthy donors. On the study more broadly: Sequencing of 180 million or so T cells in an earlier analysis found 95 million to 120 million unique TCR beta sequences. Study-level points and caveats: Researchers reported in a later analysis that common viral pathogens appeared linked to several top clusters.

PCR primers comprised 60 Vbeta and 13 Jbeta primers. Produced via immunoSEQ multiplex PCR; TCRdb's table is partial and in-frame only. This table holds 150,000 to 200,000 clones, roughly 85% found once. V was pared by 5 bases and J by 10 bases, with 6 bases of the junction left unmatched. From germline, CDR1 is KGHSH and CDR2 LQKENI. The CDR3 is 12 residues long. This sequence joins TRBV18 and TRBJ1-2; TRBD1 matches at 8 bases. The clonotype comes from a woman aged 45-65 years in good health and CMV-seronegative. Material: PBMCs. In DNA, the CDR3 is TGTGCCAGCTCAGCCCTACAGGGGGACTACACCTTC. It codes for CASSALQGDYTF. The complete variable domain, with remaining parts taken from reference TRBV18 and TRBJ1-2, reads NAGVMQNPRHLVRRRGQEARLRCSPMKGHSHVYWYRQLPEEGLKFMVYLQKENIIDESGMPKERFSAEFPKEGPSILRIQQVVRGDSAAYFCASSALQGDYTFGSGTRLTVV.